What follows are 21 T cell receptor beta chains derived from one specimen sequenced in a study of T cells after yellow fever vaccination. TCRdb redid the calling of the 5' RACE reads with MiXCR, one entry per CDR3 protein. The sample has under 1,500 distinct CDR3 sequences, over 9.5% seen once. Sequenced material: CD8+ T cells binding an NS4B(214-222) dextramer, sorted from PBMCs, taken roughly 20 days after the first yellow fever vaccination. Receptors were obtained from a young man who received the YFV17D yellow fever vaccine.

This clonotype is medium-sized within its sample. The V and J genes are TRBV10-1 and TRBJ2-3; TRBD1 aligns across 9 bases. CDR1 and CDR2 from the germline V gene are WNHNN and SYGVQD (reference sequence). With 7 bases clipped from V and 5 bases from J, the junction kept 7 bases outside the gene matches. The CDR3 length is 14 residues. The CDR3 DNA follows: TGCGCCAGCAAGTACAGGGGGCGCTTAGATACGCAGTATTTT. Residues: CASKYRGRLDTQYF.

Only a few counts were recorded for this clonotype. The V call is TRBV5-6, the J call TRBJ2-2; D may be TRBD1 or TRBD2 (6 bases each). Germline V CDR1 and CDR2: SGHDT, YYEEEE. V lost 9 bases, J lost 7 bases, and 16 bases lay in between. CDR3 length: 13 amino acids. This chain's CDR3 is CAMGPGGLGELFF. The CDR3 DNA follows: TGTGCCATGGGCCCCGGGGGCCTCGGGGAGCTGTTTTTT.

This clonotype was counted at least ten times. J is TRBJ1-2 and V is TRBV27, with 7 bases that match TRBD1. Germline V gene data show CDR1 as MNHEY and CDR2 as SMNVEV (reference sequence). This CDR3 contains 13 residues. J lost 5 bases, V lost 5 bases, and 5 bases had no gene match. DNA for the CDR3: TGTGCCAGCAGTGGCACAGGGGCTTATGGCTACACCTTC. Translation: CASSGTGAYGYTF.

By sample fraction, this clonotype is large. The chain uses TRBV7-4 and TRBJ2-5; D is unclear. Germline CDR1 reads SGHVT; CDR2 reads SQSDAQ. V lost 7 bases and J 2 bases, leaving 14 bases between the germline ends. CDR3 length: 14 residues. This CDR3 reads CASNYRPGQETQYF. The CDR3 coding sequence is TGTGCCAGCAACTACCGACCCGGACAAGAGACCCAGTACTTC.

In this sample, this clonotype turned up many times. This chain joins TRBV10-3 and TRBJ2-7, with 10 positions matching TRBD1. V was clipped by 0 bases and J by 2 bases; unmatched bases: 1. Germline assignment: CDR1 ENHRY and CDR2 SYGVKD. The CDR3 covers 15 residues. CDR3 nucleotide sequence: TGTGCCATCAGTGAGTCGGGGACAGGGGCCTACGAGCAGTACTTC. Its protein is CAISESGTGAYEQYF.

This chain uses TRBV4-2 with TRBJ2-2; D is unresolved. The CDR3 runs 13 residues. The germline CDR1 and CDR2 sequences are LGHNA and YNFKEQ. V was clipped by 4 bases and J by 9 bases, with 12 bases between them. This CDR3 reads CASSLGRLWELFF. Here the CDR3 DNA reads TGTGCCAGCAGCCTCGGGCGACTCTGGGAGCTGTTTTTT.

This clonotype is medium-sized within its sample. The chain recombines TRBV6-5 with TRBJ2-1; no firm D call. Germline CDR1 reads MNHEY; CDR2 reads SVGAGI. The V end lost 2 bases, the J end lost 5 bases, and 7 bases lay between the germline ends. The CDR3 is made up of 13 amino acids. The CDR3 is CASSYTVNNEQFF. As DNA, the CDR3 is TGTGCCAGCAGTTACACGGTTAACAATGAGCAGTTCTTC.

This clonotype was detected many times. This rearrangement joins TRBV23-1 to TRBJ2-1, with 8 bases aligning to TRBD2. TRBV23-1 is given ORF status, its function remaining uncertain. V was clipped by 8 bases and J by 2 bases; unmatched bases: 8. CDR3 length equals 15 residues. For the CDR3, the DNA is TGCGCCAGCTCCCCATGGCGGGGGGCCTACAATGAGCAGTTCTTC. This codes for CASSPWRGAYNEQFF.

This clonotype is labeled medium-sized. This rearrangement joins TRBV6-2 or TRBV6-3 to TRBJ2-7; 7 bases line up with TRBD1. The CDR3 length is 14 residues. Germline CDR1 MNHEY, CDR2 SVGEGT. V lost 4 bases to trimming and J lost 2 bases; unmatched junction nucleotides: 5. The CDR3 bases are TGTGCCAGCAGTTCCGGGACAGAGGCCTACGAGCAGTACTTC. It encodes CASSSGTEAYEQYF.

J is TRBJ2-7 and V is TRBV6-1, with 12 bases identical to TRBD1. The V and J ends lost 8 bases and 4 bases, in that order; junction bases with no gene match: 12. The CDR3 runs to 16 residues. The V gene's germline CDR1 is MNHNS and CDR2 SASEGT. DNA for the CDR3: TGTGCCAGCCCCCCCGCTGGGGGACAGGGGGCTTACGAGCAGTACTTC. Amino acids: CASPPAGGQGAYEQYF.

This clonotype qualifies as medium-sized (0.01 to 0.1%). The V and J genes are TRBV18 and TRBJ1-2; TRBD1 matches 10 bases. J lost 4 bases, V lost 3 bases, and 5 bases had no gene match. This CDR3 is 15 amino acids long. Germline CDR1 reads KGHSH; CDR2 reads LQKENI. CDR3 protein: CASSPAGTGAYGYTF. The CDR3 nucleotides read TGTGCCAGCTCACCGGCCGGGACAGGGGCCTATGGCTACACCTTC.

This clonotype is large within its sample. The chain combines TRBV10-3 with TRBJ2-1, with 8 bases identical to TRBD2. This CDR3 has 17 amino acids. With V trimmed by 3 bases and J by 0 bases, 7 bases remained unmatched. Germline CDR1 is ENHRY and CDR2 is SYGVKD. This CDR3 reads CAISDGTSGSSYNEQFF. In DNA form, the CDR3 reads TGTGCCATCAGTGATGGGACTAGTGGTAGCTCCTACAATGAGCAGTTCTTC.

This clonotype is large. The V call is TRBV6-5, the J call TRBJ1-5; weak D call: TRBD1 (6 bases). Per germline, CDR1 MNHEY and CDR2 SVGAGI. The CDR3 covers 14 residues. V lost 8 bases and J lost 1, with 12 bases in between. The CDR3 sequence: CASGSTGSNQPQHF. Here the CDR3 DNA reads TGTGCCAGCGGCTCAACAGGGAGCAATCAGCCCCAGCATTTT.

Relative to its sample, this clonotype is medium-sized (0.01 to 0.1%). CDR3 nucleotide sequence: TGCAGCGTGGGGGGGACTAGCGGACGGGGTACAGATACGCAGTATTTT. Amino acids: CSVGGTSGRGTDTQYF. The rearrangement links TRBV29-1 to TRBJ2-3, with TRBD2 matching 11 bases. From germline, CDR1 is SQVTM and CDR2 ANQGSEA. V was pared by 6 bases and J by 3 bases, with 11 bases of the junction left unmatched. The CDR3 runs 16 residues.

By share, this clonotype ranks as medium-sized. This chain connects TRBV6-5 to TRBJ2-3, with 9 nucleotides matching TRBD1. The V segment lost 5 bases and the J segment 1 base; nucleotides outside the gene matches: 4. The CDR3 contains 15 residues. Germline-derived CDR1 and CDR2 are MNHEY and SVGAGI. DNA of the CDR3: TGTGCCAGCAGTGCCTGGACAGGGGGCACAGATACGCAGTATTTT. Encoded protein: CASSAWTGGTDTQYF.

This rearrangement joins TRBV29-1 to TRBJ2-7; D not certain. The germline V gene encodes CDR1 SQVTM and CDR2 ANQGSEA. The CDR3 contains 13 residues. V lost 4 bases and J lost 0, with 10 bases in between. The CDR3 sequence: CSVARPSSYEQYF. The CDR3, as DNA: TGCAGCGTTGCCAGGCCGAGCTCCTACGAGCAGTACTTC.

V and J are TRBV9 and TRBJ2-1; 9 positions agree with TRBD1. J gave up 2 bases and V 3 bases, and 3 bases lay outside the gene matches. The V gene's germline CDR1 is SGDLS and CDR2 YYNGEE. The CDR3 sequence is 15 residues long. CDR3 sequence reads: CASSGQGVPYNEQFF. CDR3 bases: TGTGCCAGCAGCGGACAGGGGGTCCCCTACAATGAGCAGTTCTTC.

This clonotype is medium-sized. The chain recombines TRBV6-5 with TRBJ2-7; D is perhaps TRBD2 (6 bases). CDR1 is MNHEY and CDR2 is SVGAGI in the germline V gene. V lost 4 bases, J lost 2 bases, and 15 bases lay in between. The CDR3 sequence is 15 residues long. The CDR3 DNA is TGTGCCAGCAGTTTCCTCGGGACTGGAGCCTACGAGCAGTACTTC. Its translation is CASSFLGTGAYEQYF.

This clonotype was detected a few times. This chain connects TRBV5-6 to TRBJ2-2, with a tentative D call TRBD2 (6 bases). Looked up from germline, CDR1 is SGHDT and CDR2 is YYEEEE. CDR3 length: 13 amino acids. V was cut by 9 bases and J by 5 bases, with 14 bases left in between. CDR3 in DNA: TGTGCCATCGGCCCCGGGGGAACCGGGGAGCTGTTTTTT. Residues: CAIGPGGTGELFF.

This clonotype is classed as medium-sized (0.01 to 0.1%). The genes are TRBV9 and TRBJ2-7, with no clear D. Trimming stripped 3 bases from V and 4 bases from J, with 11 bases between. CDR1 and CDR2 (germline): SGDLS, YYNGEE. This CDR3 has 13 amino acids. CDR3: CASSASESYEQYF. CDR3 DNA sequence: TGTGCCAGCAGCGCCTCTGAATCTTACGAGCAGTACTTC.

By share of the sample, this clonotype is large. CDR3 DNA sequence: TGCGCCAGCAGCCAAGGCGAAACGGCAACCACCGGGGAGCTGTTTTTT. Encoded protein: CASSQGETATTGELFF. This chain links TRBV4-3 with TRBJ2-2; the D is unclear. Deletions cut 1 base from V and 4 bases from J, with 13 bases between. This CDR3 is built from 16 residues. The germline gives CDR1 LGHNA, CDR2 YSLEER.